This T cell receptor (beta chain) is from a study of blood T cell repertoires in COVID-19. Across the study: Donors in the United States, Italy and Spain gave samples during acute or convalescent COVID-19.

Sequenced by immunoSEQ multiplex PCR; TCRdb stores in-frame clones only, minus some. Of fewer than 300,000 clones in the sample, roughly 80% were seen once. This clone was detected a few times. The sequence was collected from a person aged 70 to 85 with COVID-19, enrolled during active disease. Input material: peripheral blood.

The CDR3 sequence is CASSQELAGGTQYF. CDR3 DNA: TGCGCCAGCAGCCAAGAACTAGCGGGGGGTACGCAGTATTTT. V is TRBV4-1 and J is TRBJ2-3; 12 bases are a match to TRBD2. Germline CDR1 is MGHRA and CDR2 is YSYEKL. The CDR3 has 14 amino acids. Trimming cost V 0 bases and J 8 bases; bases outside gene matches: 0.